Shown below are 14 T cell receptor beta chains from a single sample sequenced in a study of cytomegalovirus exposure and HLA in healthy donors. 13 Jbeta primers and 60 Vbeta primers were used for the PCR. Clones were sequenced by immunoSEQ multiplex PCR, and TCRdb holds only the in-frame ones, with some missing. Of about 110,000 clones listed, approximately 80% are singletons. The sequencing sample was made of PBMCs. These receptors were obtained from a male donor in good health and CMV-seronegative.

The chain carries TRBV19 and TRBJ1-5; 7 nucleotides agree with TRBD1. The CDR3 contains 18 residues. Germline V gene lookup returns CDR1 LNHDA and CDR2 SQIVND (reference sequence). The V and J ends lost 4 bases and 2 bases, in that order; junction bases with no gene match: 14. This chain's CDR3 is CASSSRQGIGVGNQPQHF. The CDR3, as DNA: TGTGCCAGTAGTAGTAGACAGGGTATTGGCGTAGGCAATCAGCCCCAGCATTTT.

The CDR3 DNA reads as TGTGCCAGCAGCGGCAGGGCTCGGGAGCAGTACTTC. Its protein is CASSGRAREQYF. The rearrangement joins TRBV14 to TRBJ2-7, with D maybe TRBD1 (5 bases). Germline CDR1 reads SGHDN; CDR2 reads FVKESK. Trimming cost V 5 bases and J 7 bases, with 12 bases left between them. The CDR3 is 12 residues long.

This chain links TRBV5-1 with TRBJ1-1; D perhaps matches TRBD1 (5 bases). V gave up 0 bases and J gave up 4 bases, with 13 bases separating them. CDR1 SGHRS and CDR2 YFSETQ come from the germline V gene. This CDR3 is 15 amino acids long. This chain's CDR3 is CASSLEGRVFTEAFF. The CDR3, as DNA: TGCGCCAGCAGCTTGGAGGGCAGGGTTTTCACTGAAGCTTTCTTT.

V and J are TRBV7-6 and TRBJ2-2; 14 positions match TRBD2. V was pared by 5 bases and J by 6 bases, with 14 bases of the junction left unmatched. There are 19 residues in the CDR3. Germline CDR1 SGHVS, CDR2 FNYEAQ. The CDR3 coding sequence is TGTGCCAGCAGCCCCGGGACTAGCGGGAGAGGTTTGGGGCCCGGGGAGCTGTTTTTT. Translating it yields CASSPGTSGRGLGPGELFF.

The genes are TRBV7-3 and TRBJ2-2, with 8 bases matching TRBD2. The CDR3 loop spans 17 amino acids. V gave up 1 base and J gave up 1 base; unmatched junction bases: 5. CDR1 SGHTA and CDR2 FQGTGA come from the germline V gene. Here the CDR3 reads CASSLMGLAGNTGELFF. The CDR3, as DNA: TGTGCCAGCAGCTTAATGGGGCTAGCGGGGAACACCGGGGAGCTGTTTTTT.

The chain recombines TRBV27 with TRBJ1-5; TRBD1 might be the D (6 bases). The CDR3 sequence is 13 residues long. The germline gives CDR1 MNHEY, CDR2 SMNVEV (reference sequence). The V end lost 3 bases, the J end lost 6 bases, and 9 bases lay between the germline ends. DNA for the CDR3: TGTGCCAGCAGTTTGACAGGCAGTCAGCCCCAGCATTTT. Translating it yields CASSLTGSQPQHF.

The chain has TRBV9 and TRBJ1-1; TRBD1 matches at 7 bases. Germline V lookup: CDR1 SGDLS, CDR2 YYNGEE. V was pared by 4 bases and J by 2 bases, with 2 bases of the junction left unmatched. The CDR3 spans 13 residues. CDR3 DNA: TGTGCCAGCAGCCGGGACAGAAACACTGAAGCTTTCTTT. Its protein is CASSRDRNTEAFF. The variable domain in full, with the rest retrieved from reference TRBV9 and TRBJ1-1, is DSGVTQTPKHLITATGQRVTLRCSPRSGDLSVYWYQQSLDQGLQFLIQYYNGEERAKGNILERFSAQQFPDLHSELNLSSLELGDSALYFCASSRDRNTEAFFGQGTRLTVV.

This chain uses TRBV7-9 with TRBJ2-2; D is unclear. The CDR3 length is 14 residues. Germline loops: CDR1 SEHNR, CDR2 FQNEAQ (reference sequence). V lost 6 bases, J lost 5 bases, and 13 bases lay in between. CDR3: CASRKESGTGELFF. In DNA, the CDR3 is TGTGCCAGCAGGAAAGAATCCGGGACCGGGGAGCTGTTTTTT.

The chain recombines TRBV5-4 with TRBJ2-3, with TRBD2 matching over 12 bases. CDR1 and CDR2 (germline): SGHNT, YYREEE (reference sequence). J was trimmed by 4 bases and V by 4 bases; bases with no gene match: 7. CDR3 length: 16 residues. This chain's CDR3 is CASSTGGTSGSDTQYF. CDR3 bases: TGTGCCAGCAGCACAGGGGGGACTAGCGGGTCAGATACGCAGTATTTT.

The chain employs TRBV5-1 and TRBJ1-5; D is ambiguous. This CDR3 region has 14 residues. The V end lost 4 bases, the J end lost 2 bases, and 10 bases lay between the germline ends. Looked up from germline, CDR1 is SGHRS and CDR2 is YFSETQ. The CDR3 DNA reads TGCGCCAGCAGCCCGGTTCCTGGCAATCAGCCCCAGCATTTT. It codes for CASSPVPGNQPQHF.

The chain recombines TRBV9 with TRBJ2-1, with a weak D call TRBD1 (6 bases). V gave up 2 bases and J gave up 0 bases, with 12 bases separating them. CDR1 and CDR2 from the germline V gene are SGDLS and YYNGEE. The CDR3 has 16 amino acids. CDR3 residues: CASSVQGSSSYNEQFF. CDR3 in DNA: TGTGCCAGCAGCGTCCAGGGGTCCAGCTCCTACAATGAGCAGTTCTTC.

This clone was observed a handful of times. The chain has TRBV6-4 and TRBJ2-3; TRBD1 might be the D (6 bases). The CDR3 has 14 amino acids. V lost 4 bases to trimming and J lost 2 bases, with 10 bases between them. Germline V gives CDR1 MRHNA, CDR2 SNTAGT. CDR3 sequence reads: CASSGGGATDTQYF. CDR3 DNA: TGTGCCAGCAGTGGAGGGGGAGCCACAGATACGCAGTATTTT.

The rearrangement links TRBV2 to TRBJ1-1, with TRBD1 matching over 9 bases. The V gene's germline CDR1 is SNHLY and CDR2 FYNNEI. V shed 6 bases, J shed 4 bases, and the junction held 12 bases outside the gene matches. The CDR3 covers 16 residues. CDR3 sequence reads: CASRVDTGGWGTEAFF. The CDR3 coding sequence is TGTGCCAGCAGGGTAGACACAGGGGGCTGGGGCACTGAAGCTTTCTTT. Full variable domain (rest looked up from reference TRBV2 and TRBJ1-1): EPEVTQTPSHQVTQMGQEVILRCVPISNHLYFYWYRQILGQKVEFLVSFYNNEISEKSEIFDDQFSVERPDGSNFTLKIRSTKLEDSAMYFCASRVDTGGWGTEAFFGQGTRLTVV.

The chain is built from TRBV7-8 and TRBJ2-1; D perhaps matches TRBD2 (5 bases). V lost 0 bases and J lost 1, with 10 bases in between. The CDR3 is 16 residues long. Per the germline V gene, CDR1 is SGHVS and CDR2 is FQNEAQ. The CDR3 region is CASSLADAGSYNEQFF. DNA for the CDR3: TGTGCCAGCAGCTTAGCTGATGCGGGTTCCTACAATGAGCAGTTCTTC.